This T cell receptor (beta chain) was sequenced during a study of human T cells and chemical hapten exposure. At the level of the study: 2% DPC applied to an approximately 2 cm by approximately 2 cm arm area sensitized donors.

Regarding time point: patch test 1, 2 weeks after DPC sensitization. As to treatment: therapeutic diphenylcyclopropenone sensitization with weekly scalp DPC. The CDR3 has 14 amino acids. In germline, CDR1 is MGHDK, CDR2 SYGVNS. V lost 3 bases and J 5 bases, leaving 13 bases between the germline ends. TCRdb called the RACE reads again in MiXCR, with one record for every CDR3 protein. The data show 150,000 to 200,000 distinct CDR3 sequences, roughly 15% seen once. V gene TRBV25-1 combines with J gene TRBJ2-5; D perhaps matches TRBD1 (6 bases). The sample here was whole blood, taken in connection with sensitization to the hapten diphenylcyclopropenone (DPC). This clonotype was sampled from a woman under 40 with alopecia areata. Some clones in this sample may be carry-over from other donors' samples. As DNA, the CDR3 is TGTGCCAGCAGTGACCACAGGGTTCGGGAGACCCAGTACTTC. Its protein product is CASSDHRVRETQYF.